This T cell receptor beta chain was retrieved from a study of blood T cell repertoires in COVID-19. Overall study context: Acute and convalescent COVID-19 specimens originated in the United States, Italy and Spain.

Trimming stripped 3 bases from V and 3 bases from J, with 10 bases between. Germline-derived CDR1 and CDR2 are LNHDA and SQIVND (reference sequence). This CDR3 region has 14 residues. Authors' processing steps: Quantification of nucleated cells was approximated via reference gene primer amplification. Clones were sequenced by immunoSEQ multiplex PCR, and TCRdb holds only the in-frame ones, with some missing. From that table come the V and J calls and clone size; the DNA was used to work out D and trimming. Of about 130,000 clones detected, around 79% appear once; the ten largest clones hold 4.5% to 5%.

Sequencing used peripheral blood. The receptor was isolated from a woman in her seventies with COVID-19, enrolled during active disease. The chain couples TRBV19 to TRBJ2-3; D is uncertain. The CDR3 nucleotides read TGTGCCAGTAGTATCACCCTTACAACAGATACGCAGTATTTT. It codes for CASSITLTTDTQYF.